The TCR beta chain under discussion was sequenced for a study of T cell clones after liver transplantation. General study points: Graft donor-reactive T cells may have migrated into the graft rather than being deleted.

V dropped 4 bases and J dropped 6 bases, with 22 bases sitting between them. CDR3 length: 17 amino acids. Germline CDR1 and CDR2: LNHDA and SQIVND (reference sequence). Repertoires were generated with immunoSEQ multiplex PCR, while TCRdb's copy carries only in-frame clones and drops some. Of around 77,000 clones listed, under 90% are singletons. Sorting of unstimulated PBMCs yielded separate CD3+CD4+ and CD3+CD8+ fractions. For this clone: Its antigen is unknown.

The sample here was CD4+ T cells from blood, taken 12 months after liver transplant. V gene TRBV19 combines with J gene TRBJ1-5, with D possibly TRBD1 on 5 matching bases. The source is a human patient who received a liver transplant. Some T cells here may be from the graft donor. The CDR3 DNA sequence: TGTGCCAGTAGTAGCCCCGGGAACCGAGTTGGGGGTCAGCCCCAGCATTTT. As protein: CASSSPGNRVGGQPQHF.